The sequence of this T cell receptor beta chain was determined in a study of T cell responses to AZD1222 COVID-19 vaccine. Overall study context: Second doses were pooled across both intervals (about 4 or about 12 weeks). Study-level points and caveats: Spike-specific TCR breadth and depth rose after two AZD1222 doses. Repertoire collection took place solely once the T cell response had peaked.

The CDR3 spans 17 residues. As concerns this clone: What it recognizes is unknown.

Sequenced by immunoSEQ multiplex PCR; TCRdb stores in-frame clones only, minus some. The table has around 100,000 clones, just over 85% seen once. The origin of this receptor is an adult in good health. This chain uses TRBV21-1 with TRBJ1-5; the table's D call, TRBD1, has no DNA check behind it. TRBV21-1 is noted as a pseudogene. This specimen was peripheral blood, taken on day 0 of AZD1222 vaccination. For the CDR3, the DNA is TGTGCCAGCAGCAAACGAGAGAAGGCCAGGGTACGGCAGCCCCAGCATTTT. It translates to CASSKREKARVRQPQHF.